Below, one T cell receptor beta chain is given with its context. No antigen is known for it. PCR involved 60 Vbeta and 13 Jbeta primers. Clones were sequenced by immunoSEQ multiplex PCR, and TCRdb holds only the in-frame ones, with some missing. In the table there are 150,000 or so clones, about 76% of which are singletons. The entry originates in a study of cytomegalovirus exposure and HLA in healthy donors. General observations from the study: In an earlier analysis, productive rearrangement rates for most beta V segments clustered near 87% or 30%. The study flagged approximately 180 TCR beta chains as cytomegalovirus-associated. The study reported that TCR beta sequences accurately predicted HLA-A and HLA-B alleles in most subjects.

CDR1 and CDR2 from the germline V gene are SGHTA and FQGNSA. The V end lost 10 bases, the J end lost 0 bases, and 16 bases lay between the germline ends. CDR3 length equals 14 residues. The chain couples TRBV7-2 to TRBJ2-7; perhaps TRBD1 as D (6 bases). The origin of this receptor is a female donor in good health and CMV-seronegative. The sequencing input was PBMCs. CDR3 sequence reads: CATQGTSSSYEQYF. CDR3 DNA: TGTGCCACTCAAGGGACATCTAGCTCCTACGAGCAGTACTTC. Variable domain in full (rest from reference TRBV7-2 and TRBJ2-7): GAGVSQSPSNKVTEKGKDVELRCDPISGHTALYWYRQSLGQGLEFLIYFQGNSAPDKSGLPSDRFSAERTGGSVSTLTIQRTQQEDSAVYLCATQGTSSSYEQYFGPGTRLTVT.